Listed here is a single T cell receptor (beta chain). Antigen specificity is unknown. The data belong to a study of T cell responses to AZD1222 COVID-19 vaccine. General study points: A mostly white British donor set with more females was recruited, and clonal diversity was possibly underestimated. Regions 160-218 and 743-854 dominated among vaccine-associated CD4 TCRs spanning spike.

CDR1 and CDR2 from the germline V gene are LGHDT and YNNKEL (reference sequence). The CDR3 sequence is 18 residues long. V shed 4 bases, J shed 4 bases, and the junction held 12 bases outside the gene matches. The table came from immunoSEQ multiplex PCR; TCRdb's copy has only in-frame clones and leaves some out. The sample shows approximately 49,000 clones, approximately 80% of them seen only once. The chain is built from TRBV3-1 (or the pseudogene TRBV3-2) and TRBJ1-5; TRBD1 matches at 11 bases. The clonotype comes from an adult in good health. The sequencing here drew on peripheral blood, taken on day 0 of MenACWY control vaccination. The CDR3 sequence is CASSPLHSGTGGNQPQHF. The CDR3 DNA sequence: TGTGCCAGCAGCCCTCTTCATTCCGGGACAGGGGGTAATCAGCCCCAGCATTTT.